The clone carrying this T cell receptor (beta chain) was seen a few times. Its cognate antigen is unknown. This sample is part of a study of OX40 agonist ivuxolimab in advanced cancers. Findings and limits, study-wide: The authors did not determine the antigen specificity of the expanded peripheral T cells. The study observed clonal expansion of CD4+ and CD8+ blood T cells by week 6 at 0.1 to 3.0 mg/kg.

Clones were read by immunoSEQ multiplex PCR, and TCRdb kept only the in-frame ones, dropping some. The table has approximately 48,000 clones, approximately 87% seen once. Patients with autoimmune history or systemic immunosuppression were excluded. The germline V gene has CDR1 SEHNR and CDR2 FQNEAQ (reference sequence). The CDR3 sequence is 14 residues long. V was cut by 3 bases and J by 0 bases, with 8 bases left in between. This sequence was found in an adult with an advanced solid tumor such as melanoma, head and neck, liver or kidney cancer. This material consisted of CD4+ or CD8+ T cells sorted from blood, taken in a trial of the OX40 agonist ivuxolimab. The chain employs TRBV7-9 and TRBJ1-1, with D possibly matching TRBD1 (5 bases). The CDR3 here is CASSLTDVNTEAFF. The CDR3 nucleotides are TGTGCCAGCAGCTTGACAGACGTGAACACTGAAGCTTTCTTT.